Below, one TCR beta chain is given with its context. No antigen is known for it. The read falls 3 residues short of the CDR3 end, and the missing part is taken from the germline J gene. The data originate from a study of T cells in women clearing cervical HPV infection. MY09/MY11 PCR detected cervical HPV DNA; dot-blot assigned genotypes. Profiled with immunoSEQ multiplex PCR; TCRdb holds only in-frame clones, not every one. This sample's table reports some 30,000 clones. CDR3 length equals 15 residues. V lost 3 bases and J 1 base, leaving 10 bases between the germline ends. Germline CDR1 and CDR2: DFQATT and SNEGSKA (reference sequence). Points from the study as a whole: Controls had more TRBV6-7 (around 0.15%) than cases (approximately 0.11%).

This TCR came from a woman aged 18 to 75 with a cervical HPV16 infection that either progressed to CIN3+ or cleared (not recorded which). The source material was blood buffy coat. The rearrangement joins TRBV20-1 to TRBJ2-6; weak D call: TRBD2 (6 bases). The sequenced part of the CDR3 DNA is TGCAGTGCTAGTCACAGCGGGTCTGGGGCCAACGTC. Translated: CSASHSGSGANV. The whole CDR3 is CSASHSGSGANVLTF.